Below are 18 T cell receptor beta chains sequenced from a single sample in a study of blood T cell repertoires in COVID-19. Some clones are missing from TCRdb's copy, which holds only in-frame ones; the method was immunoSEQ multiplex PCR. The profile shows about 73,000 clones, around four fifths of them singletons. The sequenced material came from peripheral blood. All receptors derive from a man older than 75 with active or convalescent COVID-19.

This chain uses TRBV28 with TRBJ2-3; the match to TRBD2 covers 7 bases. The V gene end was trimmed by 3 bases and the J gene end by 5 bases; junction bases not matched to a gene: 5. This CDR3 has 14 amino acids. Germline lookup yields CDR1 MDHEN and CDR2 SYDVKM. CDR3 sequence (DNA): TGTGCCAGCAGTTTTCTGGGACTATTAGATACGCAGTATTTT. This gives the protein CASSFLGLLDTQYF.

This chain joins TRBV3-1 (or the pseudogene TRBV3-2) and TRBJ2-3; D is possibly TRBD2 (7 bases). With 5 bases removed from V and 2 bases from J, the gap between germline ends came to 14 bases. The germline gives CDR1 LGHDT, CDR2 YNNKEL (reference sequence). This CDR3 has 15 residues. CDR3 protein: CASSSQAGHTDTQYF. The CDR3 bases are TGTGCCAGCAGCTCTCAAGCGGGACACACAGATACGCAGTATTTT.

This clone was seen only once. This chain links TRBV5-8 with TRBJ2-5, with 7 bases lining up with TRBD1. J gave up 2 bases and V 0 bases, and 10 bases lay outside the gene matches. Germline-derived CDR1 and CDR2 are SGHTS and YDEGEE. The CDR3 totals 17 residues. The CDR3 region is CASSLGRRGGQQETQYF. For the CDR3, the DNA is TGTGCCAGCAGCTTGGGGAGGCGAGGGGGCCAACAAGAGACCCAGTACTTC. The variable domain in full, with the rest retrieved from reference TRBV5-8 and TRBJ2-5, is EAGVTQSPTHLIKTRGQQATLRCSPISGHTSVYWYQQALGLGLQFLLWYDEGEERNRGNFPPRFSGRQFPNYSSELNVNALELEDSALYLCASSLGRRGGQQETQYFGPGTRLLVL.

This chain links TRBV6-5 with TRBJ2-6; maybe TRBD2 (5 bases). Trimming shortened V by 5 bases and J by 0 bases, and 8 bases separated the two germline ends. The CDR3 has 15 amino acids. The germline gives CDR1 MNHEY, CDR2 SVGAGI. The CDR3 here is CASSIRDSGANVLTF. The CDR3 bases are TGTGCCAGCAGTATACGGGACTCTGGGGCCAACGTCCTGACTTTC.

The rearrangement joins TRBV7-2 to TRBJ2-1; 8 nucleotides line up with TRBD2. V shed 4 bases and J 7 bases; nucleotides not matched to a gene: 6. Germline CDR1 and CDR2: SGHTA and FQGNSA. The CDR3 runs 14 residues. CDR3 amino acids: CASSSGGARNEQFF. CDR3 nucleotides: TGTGCCAGCAGCTCGGGGGGGGCGCGGAATGAGCAGTTCTTC. Filled out from reference TRBV7-2 and TRBJ2-1, the complete variable domain reads GAGVSQSPSNKVTEKGKDVELRCDPISGHTALYWYRQSLGQGLEFLIYFQGNSAPDKSGLPSDRFSAERTGGSVSTLTIQRTQQEDSAVYLCASSSGGARNEQFFGPGTRLTVL.

This clone was observed a handful of times. The gene calls are TRBV7-9 and TRBJ2-7; D remains ambiguous. Germline CDR1 is SEHNR and CDR2 is FQNEAQ (reference sequence). Trimming cost V 6 bases and J 1 base, with 7 bases left between them. The CDR3 has 12 residues. CDR3 in DNA: TGTGCCAGCAGTATGGAGTCCTACGAGCAGTACTTC. Its protein product is CASSMESYEQYF.

The rearrangement uses TRBV7-2 and TRBJ2-7; tentatively, D is TRBD2 (6 bases). V was clipped by 5 bases and J by 1 base, with 12 bases between them. From germline, CDR1 is SGHTA and CDR2 FQGNSA. This CDR3 is built from 14 residues. This CDR3 is CASSRYGGSYEQYF. CDR3 coding DNA: TGTGCCAGCAGCCGTTACGGGGGTTCCTACGAGCAGTACTTC.

The J gene is TRBJ2-3, the V gene TRBV30; D is unclear. With 8 bases removed from V and 5 bases from J, the gap between germline ends came to 11 bases. Germline assignment: CDR1 GTSNPN and CDR2 SVGIG (reference sequence). This CDR3 spans 11 amino acids. Here the CDR3 DNA reads TGTGCCCAGCGAGTTGGAGATACGCAGTATTTT. Translation gives CAQRVGDTQYF.

This clone was detected once. The rearrangement joins TRBV6-5 to TRBJ1-5, with a possible D match to TRBD1 (5 bases). Germline V gene lookup returns CDR1 MNHEY and CDR2 SVGAGI. V dropped 11 bases and J dropped 7 bases, with 12 bases sitting between them. The CDR3 is made up of 11 amino acids. The CDR3 nucleotides are TGTGCCGTCAGGGTCAACCAGCCCCAGCATTTT. Encoded protein: CAVRVNQPQHF.

Details on this clone: An end of the junction differs from the germline gene, which may be a read error. The chain couples TRBV2 to TRBJ2-5; a weak D match, TRBD1 (6 bases). From germline, CDR1 is SNHLY and CDR2 FYNNEI. The CDR3 covers 13 residues. The CDR3 loop is CASSESALGTINF. The CDR3 bases are TGTGCCAGCAGTGAATCGGCGCTAGGGACAATAAACTTC.

This chain links TRBV5-1 with TRBJ2-1; 9 bases line up with TRBD1. Germline trimming cut 1 base from V and 4 bases from J; bases unmatched to any gene: 12. The CDR3 runs 18 residues. Germline loops: CDR1 SGHRS, CDR2 YFSETQ. CDR3 protein: CASSLTSGTGWPYNEQFF. DNA for the CDR3: TGCGCCAGCAGCTTGACGTCCGGGACAGGGTGGCCATACAATGAGCAGTTCTTC. The full variable domain, with the rest looked up from reference TRBV5-1 and TRBJ2-1, is KAGVTQTPRYLIKTRGQQVTLSCSPISGHRSVSWYQQTPGQGLQFLFEYFSETQRNKGNFPGRFSGRQFSNSRSEMNVSTLELGDSALYLCASSLTSGTGWPYNEQFFGPGTRLTVL.

This chain connects TRBV9 to TRBJ1-6; 7 bases match TRBD1. The CDR3 consists of 13 residues. With 4 bases clipped from V and 9 bases from J, the junction kept 4 bases outside the gene matches. Germline-derived CDR1 and CDR2 are SGDLS and YYNGEE. CDR3 loop: CASSLSGGSPLHF. In DNA form, the CDR3 reads TGTGCCAGCAGCCTTTCAGGGGGTTCACCCCTCCACTTT.

The CDR3 bases are TGTGCCAGCAGTTCTATAGGGGTAACGGAGACCCAGTACTTC. It codes for CASSSIGVTETQYF. This chain connects TRBV27 to TRBJ2-5, with D perhaps TRBD1 (5 bases). Germline loops: CDR1 MNHEY, CDR2 SMNVEV (reference sequence). V lost 4 bases and J lost 5, with 14 bases in between. CDR3 length equals 14 residues.

This chain links TRBV5-4 with TRBJ2-7; D ambiguous. The ends were cut back, 3 bases at V and 0 bases at J, with 10 bases in the middle. The germline gives CDR1 SGHNT, CDR2 YYREEE (reference sequence). The CDR3 is 14 amino acids. The CDR3 coding sequence is TGTGCCAGCAGCTCGTCGTGGAGCTCCTACGAGCAGTACTTC. It translates to CASSSSWSSYEQYF.

The chain recombines TRBV29-1 with TRBJ2-5; 13 nucleotides align to TRBD2. The V segment lost 0 bases and the J segment 4 bases; nucleotides outside the gene matches: 11. Germline V gene data show CDR1 as SQVTM and CDR2 as ANQGSEA. This CDR3 spans 18 amino acids. As DNA, the CDR3 is TGCAGCGTTGAAGACGGTTCGGGACTAGCGGGAATCGGAGAGACCCAGTACTTC. It is translated as CSVEDGSGLAGIGETQYF. The full variable domain, its missing parts supplied by reference TRBV29-1 and TRBJ2-5, is SAVISQKPSRDICQRGTSLTIQCQVDSQVTMMFWYRQQPGQSLTLIATANQGSEATYESGFVIDKFPISRPNLTFSTLTVSNMSPEDSSIYLCSVEDGSGLAGIGETQYFGPGTRLLVL.

The chain has TRBV4-1 and TRBJ2-5, with 7 bases lining up with TRBD1. J was trimmed by 3 bases and V by 2 bases; bases with no gene match: 6. Germline CDR1 MGHRA, CDR2 YSYEKL. The CDR3 consists of 15 residues. The CDR3 DNA sequence: TGCGCCAGCAGCCAATCTGGGACAGCAAAAGAGACCCAGTACTTC. It is translated as CASSQSGTAKETQYF.

The genes are TRBV6-1 and TRBJ2-2; TRBD2 might be the D (5 bases). This CDR3 spans 16 amino acids. The germline CDR1 and CDR2 sequences are MNHNS and SASEGT. Trimming shortened V by 3 bases and J by 5 bases, and 16 bases separated the two germline ends. CDR3 nucleotide sequence: TGTGCCAGCAGTGAGAGTTCCGGGATTAAGACCGGGGAGCTGTTTTTT. This codes for CASSESSGIKTGELFF.

This chain links TRBV29-1 with TRBJ2-1; maybe TRBD2 (6 bases). The CDR3 is 12 amino acids. The V gene's germline CDR1 is SQVTM and CDR2 ANQGSEA. The germline V and J ends were trimmed by 0 bases and 10 bases, with 10 bases remaining between them. The CDR3 DNA sequence: TGCAGCGTTGAAGATCTTGGGGGGGAGCAGTTCTTC. Its protein product is CSVEDLGGEQFF.